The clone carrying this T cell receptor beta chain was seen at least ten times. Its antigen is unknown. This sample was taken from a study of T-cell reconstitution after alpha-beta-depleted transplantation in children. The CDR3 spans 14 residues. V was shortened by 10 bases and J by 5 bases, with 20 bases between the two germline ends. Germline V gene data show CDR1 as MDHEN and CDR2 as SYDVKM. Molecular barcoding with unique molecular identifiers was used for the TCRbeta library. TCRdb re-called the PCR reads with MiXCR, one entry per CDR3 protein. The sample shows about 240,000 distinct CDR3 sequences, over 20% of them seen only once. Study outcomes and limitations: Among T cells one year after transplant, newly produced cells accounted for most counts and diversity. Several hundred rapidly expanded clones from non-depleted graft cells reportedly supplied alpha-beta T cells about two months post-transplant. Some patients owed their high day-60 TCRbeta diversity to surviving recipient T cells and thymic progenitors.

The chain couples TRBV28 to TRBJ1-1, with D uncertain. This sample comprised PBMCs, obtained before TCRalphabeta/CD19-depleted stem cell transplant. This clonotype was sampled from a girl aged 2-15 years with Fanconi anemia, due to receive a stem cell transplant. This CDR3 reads CATTSGSLGTEAFF. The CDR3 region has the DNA TGTGCCACCACCAGCGGCAGCCTAGGGACTGAAGCTTTCTTT.